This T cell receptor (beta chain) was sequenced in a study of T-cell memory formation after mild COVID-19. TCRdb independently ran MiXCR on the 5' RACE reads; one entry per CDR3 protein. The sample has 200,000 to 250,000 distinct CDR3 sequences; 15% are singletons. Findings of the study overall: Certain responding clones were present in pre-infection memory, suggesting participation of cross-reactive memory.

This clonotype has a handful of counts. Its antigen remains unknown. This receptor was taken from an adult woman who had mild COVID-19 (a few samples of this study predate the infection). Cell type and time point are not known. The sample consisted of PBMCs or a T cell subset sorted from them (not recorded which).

CDR3 residues: CASSRTGPNEKLFF. For the CDR3, the DNA is TGTGCCAGCAGCCGGACAGGGCCTAATGAAAAACTGTTTTTT. The genes are TRBV6-5 and TRBJ1-4, with TRBD1 matching over 8 bases. The V gene's germline CDR1 is MNHEY and CDR2 SVGAGI. The CDR3 consists of 14 residues. Trimming removed 6 bases from V and 3 bases from J; junction bases left unmatched: 3.